Below are 30 T cell receptor beta chains sequenced from a single sample in a study of T cell responses to AZD1222 COVID-19 vaccine. TCRdb's copy holds only in-frame clones and misses some; the assay was immunoSEQ multiplex PCR. The sample shows approximately 210,000 clones, less than 95% of them seen only once. Sample: peripheral blood, taken 28 days after the second dose of the MenACWY control vaccine. The source of these receptors is an adult who received the MenACWY meningococcal vaccine as a control.

The gene calls are TRBV5-1 and TRBJ2-7, with 8 bases identical to TRBD1. The germline gives CDR1 SGHRS, CDR2 YFSETQ. The trim removed 4 bases at V and 5 bases at J, leaving 8 bases unmatched. CDR3 length: 14 amino acids. CDR3 coding DNA: TGCGCCAGCAGCCCCGGACAGGGAAGGGACGAGCAGTACTTC. Protein: CASSPGQGRDEQYF.

The V gene is TRBV29-1, the J gene TRBJ2-3; D might be TRBD2 (7 bases). Looked up from germline, CDR1 is SQVTM and CDR2 is ANQGSEA. V dropped 7 bases and J dropped 2 bases, with 16 bases sitting between them. The CDR3 is made up of 14 amino acids. CDR3 bases: TGCAGCGGGGGGGCCAGCGGGGCCACAGATACGCAGTATTTT. Protein: CSGGASGATDTQYF.

The chain uses TRBV7-9 and TRBJ2-7, with a possible D match to TRBD1 (5 bases). V lost 1 base, J lost 5 bases, and 12 bases lay in between. Looked up from germline, CDR1 is SEHNR and CDR2 is FQNEAQ (reference sequence). The CDR3 totals 14 residues. This CDR3 is CASSLEGAPNEQYF. The CDR3 DNA is TGTGCCAGCAGCTTAGAAGGGGCTCCCAACGAGCAGTACTTC.

The gene calls are TRBV7-9 and TRBJ2-2; tentatively, D is TRBD1 or TRBD2 (5 bases each). This CDR3 has 15 amino acids. Trimming removed 1 base from V and 5 bases from J, with 11 bases in between. From germline, CDR1 is SEHNR and CDR2 FQNEAQ (reference sequence). The CDR3 here is CASSLGTRETGELFF. CDR3 DNA: TGTGCCAGCAGCTTAGGGACCAGGGAGACCGGGGAGCTGTTTTTT. Full variable domain (outside the CDR3, taken from reference TRBV7-9 and TRBJ2-2): DTGVSQNPRHKITKRGQNVTFRCDPISEHNRLYWYRQTLGQGPEFLTYFQNEAQLEKSRLLSDRFSAERPKGSFSTLEIQRTEQGDSAMYLCASSLGTRETGELFFGEGSRLTVL.

The chain is built from TRBV19 and TRBJ2-5, with 7 bases that match TRBD2. After removal of 6 bases from V and 5 bases from J, the junction contained 6 bases not matched to a gene. The CDR3 covers 13 residues. The V gene's germline CDR1 is LNHDA and CDR2 SQIVND (reference sequence). As DNA, the CDR3 is TGTGCCAGTAGCAGCGGACTAGGCGAGACCCAGTACTTC. Residues: CASSSGLGETQYF.

J is TRBJ2-3 and V is TRBV7-3, with 12 positions matching TRBD2. There are 17 residues in the CDR3. Per the germline V gene, CDR1 is SGHTA and CDR2 is FQGTGA. V shed 0 bases, J shed 6 bases, and the junction held 7 bases outside the gene matches. DNA of the CDR3: TGTGCCAGCAGCTTAACCAGTCTAGCGGGGGGGCCTGATACGCAGTATTTT. Its protein product is CASSLTSLAGGPDTQYF. The full variable domain, with the rest looked up from reference TRBV7-3 and TRBJ2-3, is GAGVSQTPSNKVTEKGKYVELRCDPISGHTALYWYRQSLGQGPEFLIYFQGTGAADDSGLPNDRFFAVRPEGSVSTLKIQRTERGDSAVYLCASSLTSLAGGPDTQYFGPGTRLTVL.

This chain links TRBV6-5 with TRBJ1-3; TRBD1 is a possible D gene (6 bases). Germline assignment: CDR1 MNHEY and CDR2 SVGAGI. The CDR3 runs 15 residues. V was trimmed by 0 bases and J by 3 bases, leaving 9 bases between them. The CDR3 DNA is TGTGCCAGCAGTTACTCGGACAGATATGGAAACACCATATATTTT. This encodes CASSYSDRYGNTIYF.

This clone has just one count. Written as DNA, the CDR3 is TGTGCCAGCAGCTTACAGACAGGGGGCTCGGAAGAGACCCAGTACTTC. Protein: CASSLQTGGSEETQYF. J is TRBJ2-5 and V is TRBV7-2, with 10 bases identical to TRBD1. The CDR3 covers 16 residues. Looked up from germline, CDR1 is SGHTA and CDR2 is FQGNSA. V shed 2 bases and J 3 bases; nucleotides not matched to a gene: 6.

The chain is built from TRBV5-5 and TRBJ2-3; weak D call: TRBD2 (5 bases). The CDR3 length is 15 residues. With 2 bases removed from V and 0 bases from J, the gap between germline ends came to 10 bases. Germline V gives CDR1 SGHKS, CDR2 YYEKEE (reference sequence). The CDR3, as DNA: TGTGCCAGCAGCTTCGTCTTAGCGAGCACAGATACGCAGTATTTT. Translation gives CASSFVLASTDTQYF.

The CDR3 nucleotides are TGTGCCAGCAGTGGACTACGGACAGGGGGCCGCCAAACCTATAATTCACCCCTCCACTTT. Amino acid sequence: CASSGLRTGGRQTYNSPLHF. J is TRBJ1-6 and V is TRBV6-2 or TRBV6-3; 11 bases agree with TRBD1. Germline trimming cut 5 bases from V and 2 bases from J; bases unmatched to any gene: 14. CDR3 length equals 20 residues. Germline-derived CDR1 and CDR2 are MNHEY and SVGEGT.

The rearrangement joins TRBV6-1 to TRBJ1-1, with TRBD1 matching over 9 bases. CDR3 length: 13 amino acids. J gave up 9 bases and V 3 bases, and 5 bases lay outside the gene matches. The germline V gene has CDR1 MNHNS and CDR2 SASEGT. CDR3 sequence reads: CASSEDRGGQAFF. The CDR3 coding sequence is TGTGCCAGCAGTGAGGACAGGGGCGGACAAGCTTTCTTT.

The chain combines TRBV5-4 with TRBJ2-7; the D is unclear. The V gene lost 0 bases and the J gene lost 3 bases, with 7 bases spanning the gap. Germline CDR1 is SGHNT and CDR2 is YYREEE (reference sequence). This CDR3 comprises 13 residues. The CDR3 here is CASSLGSSYEQYF. CDR3 DNA: TGTGCCAGCAGCTTGGGGTCTAGCTACGAGCAGTACTTC.

The chain employs TRBV11-2 and TRBJ2-7; D ambiguous. Germline CDR1 and CDR2: SGHAT and FQNNGV. The CDR3 has 12 amino acids. V was cut by 4 bases and J by 1 base, with 5 bases left in between. The CDR3 loop is CASSSDSYEQYF. The CDR3, as DNA: TGTGCCAGCAGCTCTGATTCCTACGAGCAGTACTTC.

The chain joins TRBV2 to TRBJ1-3; D is unresolved. The germline V gene encodes CDR1 SNHLY and CDR2 FYNNEI. V was cut by 3 bases and J by 4 bases, with 7 bases left in between. This CDR3 has 13 amino acids. CDR3 DNA: TGTGCCAGCAGTGAGCGGGCAGGAAACACCATATATTTT. This codes for CASSERAGNTIYF.

V is TRBV28 and J is TRBJ1-3; the D is unclear. The CDR3 length is 15 residues. V gave up 2 bases and J gave up 0 bases, with 8 bases separating them. Germline lookup yields CDR1 MDHEN and CDR2 SYDVKM. CDR3 sequence reads: CASSLEGLSGNTIYF. The DNA for the CDR3 is TGTGCCAGCAGTTTAGAGGGTCTCTCTGGAAACACCATATATTTT.

The chain uses TRBV27 and TRBJ2-5, with 7 bases lining up with TRBD1. Germline lookup yields CDR1 MNHEY and CDR2 SMNVEV (reference sequence). The CDR3 runs 16 residues. After removal of 2 bases from V and 1 base from J, the junction contained 7 bases not matched to a gene. As DNA, the CDR3 is TGTGCCAGCAGTTTACCCGACAGGGCCACCCAAGAGACCCAGTACTTC. Its protein is CASSLPDRATQETQYF.

V is TRBV19 and J is TRBJ2-4; D not resolved. Trimming removed 3 bases at V and 7 bases at J, with 10 bases between. The CDR3 totals 13 residues. Germline V gene sequence: CDR1 LNHDA, CDR2 SQIVND (reference sequence). The CDR3 here is CASSIIPGNIQYF. The CDR3 DNA follows: TGTGCCAGTAGTATTATCCCCGGCAACATTCAGTACTTC.

The chain uses TRBV2 and TRBJ1-1, with 7 positions matching TRBD1. The CDR3 totals 15 residues. The germline CDR1 and CDR2 sequences are SNHLY and FYNNEI. After removal of 2 bases from V and 4 bases from J, the junction contained 7 bases not matched to a gene. As DNA, the CDR3 is TGTGCCAGCAGTGAAATGGACAGGCGGCTCACTGAAGCTTTCTTT. It is translated as CASSEMDRRLTEAFF.

This clone was seen only once. V and J are TRBV13 and TRBJ1-2, with a possible D match to TRBD1 (5 bases). This CDR3 contains 15 residues. Between the trimmed V and J ends, which lost 5 bases and 4 bases, there was a span of 17 bases. Germline V gene lookup returns CDR1 PRHDT and CDR2 FYEKMQ (reference sequence). The chain's CDR3 is CASSPWGLGLYGYTF. The CDR3 bases are TGTGCCAGCAGCCCATGGGGTTTGGGGCTCTATGGCTACACCTTC.

V gene TRBV2 combines with J gene TRBJ1-2, with 7 bases lining up with TRBD1. The CDR3 consists of 13 residues. Germline V gene lookup returns CDR1 SNHLY and CDR2 FYNNEI. The V and J ends lost 7 bases and 4 bases, in that order; junction bases with no gene match: 6. CDR3 in DNA: TGTGCCAGCACGCCGGGGACAGCCTATGGCTACACCTTC. Translating gives CASTPGTAYGYTF.

This clone was found once. V and J are TRBV5-1 and TRBJ2-7, with D possibly called TRBD1 or TRBD2 (5 bases each). CDR3 size: 15 residues. Per the germline V gene, CDR1 is SGHRS and CDR2 is YFSETQ. Trimming shortened V by 2 bases and J by 5 bases, and 17 bases separated the two germline ends. This CDR3 reads CASSFTPGRGDEQYF. In DNA form, the CDR3 reads TGCGCCAGCAGCTTTACCCCAGGGAGAGGGGACGAGCAGTACTTC.

This clone was picked up one time. This chain joins TRBV19 and TRBJ2-1, with 9 bases lining up with TRBD1. CDR1 is LNHDA and CDR2 is SQIVND in the germline V gene (reference sequence). The CDR3 extends over 15 amino acids. V shed 6 bases, J shed 4 bases, and the junction held 7 bases outside the gene matches. Here the CDR3 DNA reads TGTGCCAGTAGCCCCGGGACAGGGCCTTACAATGAGCAGTTCTTC. This sequence encodes CASSPGTGPYNEQFF.

The gene calls are TRBV9 and TRBJ2-1; D is unclear. The CDR3 covers 13 residues. The V end was cut by 2 bases, the J end by 10 bases, with 13 bases between. Germline V gene lookup returns CDR1 SGDLS and CDR2 YYNGEE. The CDR3 reads CASSVGIYGEQFF. The DNA of the CDR3 is TGTGCCAGCAGCGTGGGGATATATGGCGAGCAGTTCTTC.

This clone was seen once. CDR3 region: CASSSVSDEQYF. The CDR3 nucleotides read TGTGCCAGCAGCTCCGTCTCGGACGAGCAGTACTTC. The chain combines TRBV11-2 with TRBJ2-7; no reliable D call. The CDR3 has 12 residues. The germline V gene has CDR1 SGHAT and CDR2 FQNNGV. Deletions cut 4 bases from V and 5 bases from J, with 9 bases between.

This CDR3 is CASSGDGGNQPQHF. In nucleotides, the CDR3 is TGTGCCAGCAGTGGAGACGGGGGCAATCAGCCCCAGCATTTT. The chain recombines TRBV25-1 with TRBJ1-5, with D uncertain. Germline-derived CDR1 and CDR2 are MGHDK and SYGVNS. V lost 4 bases to trimming and J lost 2 bases, with 9 bases between them. This CDR3 is 14 amino acids long. Supplemented by reference TRBV25-1 and TRBJ1-5, the full variable domain reads EADIYQTPRYLVIGTGKKITLECSQTMGHDKMYWYQQDPGMELHLIHYSYGVNSTEKGDLSSESTVSRIRTEHFPLTLESARPSHTSQYLCASSGDGGNQPQHFGDGTRLSIL.

The V gene is TRBV27, the J gene TRBJ1-1, with D possibly matching TRBD1 (5 bases). Per germline, CDR1 MNHEY and CDR2 SMNVEV (reference sequence). This CDR3 comprises 13 residues. V dropped 3 bases and J dropped 3 bases, with 8 bases sitting between them. The CDR3 nucleotides are TGTGCCAGCAGTTTTAGCAGGGACACTGAAGCTTTCTTT. It is translated as CASSFSRDTEAFF.

The chain couples TRBV5-1 to TRBJ2-5, with D perhaps TRBD2 (6 bases). The germline V gene encodes CDR1 SGHRS and CDR2 YFSETQ. The CDR3 has 14 residues. Trimming removed 4 bases at V and 4 bases at J, with 14 bases between. Here the CDR3 DNA reads TGCGCCAGCAGCCAGACTAGTCTTGGAGAGACCCAGTACTTC. This sequence encodes CASSQTSLGETQYF.

A single count supports this clone. The V gene is TRBV27, the J gene TRBJ2-7; 9 bases agree with TRBD1. With 6 bases clipped from V and 5 bases from J, the junction kept 11 bases outside the gene matches. The CDR3 length is 15 residues. Germline-derived CDR1 and CDR2 are MNHEY and SMNVEV (reference sequence). The CDR3 region is CASRPGTGIGDEQYF. CDR3 nucleotide sequence: TGTGCCAGCAGACCCGGGACAGGGATTGGTGACGAGCAGTACTTC.

This CDR3 reads CASSLRGQGMLWPGNTIYF. CDR3 coding DNA: TGTGCCAGCAGCTTAAGGGGACAGGGAATGTTGTGGCCTGGAAACACCATATATTTT. J is TRBJ1-3 and V is TRBV7-9; TRBD1 aligns across 9 bases. This CDR3 comprises 19 residues. V shed 2 bases, J shed 2 bases, and the junction held 13 bases outside the gene matches. CDR1 is SEHNR, CDR2 FQNEAQ, per germline (reference sequence).

This chain links TRBV5-1 with TRBJ2-5; D not certain. CDR3 length equals 14 residues. CDR1 is SGHRS, CDR2 YFSETQ, per germline. Trimming took 0 bases from V and 0 from J, leaving 6 bases between them. This CDR3 reads CASSLVPDQETQYF. DNA of the CDR3: TGCGCCAGCAGCTTGGTGCCAGACCAAGAGACCCAGTACTTC. Variable domain in full (rest from reference TRBV5-1 and TRBJ2-5): KAGVTQTPRYLIKTRGQQVTLSCSPISGHRSVSWYQQTPGQGLQFLFEYFSETQRNKGNFPGRFSGRQFSNSRSEMNVSTLELGDSALYLCASSLVPDQETQYFGPGTRLLVL.